These 32 T cell receptor beta chains were sequenced from one sample in a study of T cell responses to AZD1222 COVID-19 vaccine. Using immunoSEQ multiplex PCR, the repertoire was profiled, and TCRdb retains in-frame clones only, with some absent. Among more than 90,000 clones, around 83% were seen once, and the ten largest hold 1.4%. The material sequenced was peripheral blood, taken on day 0 of AZD1222 vaccination. These receptors all come from an adult in good health.

This sequence joins TRBV19 and TRBJ2-7; perhaps D is TRBD1 or TRBD2 (5 bases each). Between the trimmed V and J ends, which lost 2 bases and 4 bases, there was a span of 12 bases. CDR3 size: 14 residues. Germline assignment: CDR1 LNHDA and CDR2 SQIVND (reference sequence). The CDR3 region is CASSISGPSYEQYF. For the CDR3, the DNA is TGTGCCAGTAGTATATCGGGACCCTCATACGAGCAGTACTTC.

Only a few counts were recorded for this clone. J is TRBJ1-1 and V is TRBV29-1; unclear D gene. The V and J ends lost 7 bases and 1 base respectively, with 16 bases between them. The length of the CDR3 is 14 residues. CDR1 and CDR2 (germline): SQVTM, ANQGSEA. This CDR3 is CSALGQRQNTEAFF. CDR3 DNA sequence: TGCAGCGCCTTGGGTCAGAGACAGAACACTGAAGCTTTCTTT.

CDR3 DNA sequence: TGTGCCAGCAGCTCCCGTGGGTTGGAGAATGGCTACACCTTC. It codes for CASSSRGLENGYTF. This chain connects TRBV5-8 to TRBJ1-2; no firm D call. Germline CDR1 reads SGHTS; CDR2 reads YDEGEE. Trimming took 3 bases from V and 6 from J, leaving 15 bases between them. The CDR3 sequence is 14 residues long.

The rearrangement links TRBV30 to TRBJ2-7, with 7 positions matching TRBD1. Per germline, CDR1 GTSNPN and CDR2 SVGIG (reference sequence). J lost 0 bases, V lost 5 bases, and 4 bases had no gene match. The CDR3 length is 13 residues. The CDR3 sequence is CAWARGSSYEQYF. The CDR3 nucleotides are TGTGCCTGGGCCAGGGGGAGCTCCTACGAGCAGTACTTC.

V gene TRBV18 combines with J gene TRBJ1-2, with D uncertain. Germline V gene sequence: CDR1 KGHSH, CDR2 LQKENI. This CDR3 has 12 residues. Trimming removed 3 bases at V and 8 bases at J, with 10 bases between. CDR3 sequence: CASSPDSQGYTF. CDR3 DNA sequence: TGTGCCAGCTCACCGGACTCCCAGGGCTACACCTTC.

The rearrangement links TRBV15 to TRBJ1-2; tentatively, D is TRBD1 (6 bases). CDR1 is LNHNV, CDR2 YYDKDF, per germline (reference sequence). Deletions cut 5 bases from V and 6 bases from J, with 13 bases between. The CDR3 covers 13 residues. CDR3 DNA: TGTGCCACCAGCCTGGGGGGCTCGAATGGCTACACCTTC. Translating gives CATSLGGSNGYTF.

The gene calls are TRBV28 and TRBJ1-2, with TRBD1 matching 9 bases. Trimming cost V 6 bases and J 0 bases; bases outside gene matches: 8. Germline V gene data show CDR1 as MDHEN and CDR2 as SYDVKM. The length of the CDR3 is 16 residues. CDR3: CASSSDRGPPNYGYTF. DNA for the CDR3: TGTGCCAGCAGCTCGGACAGGGGACCTCCTAACTATGGCTACACCTTC.

J is TRBJ1-2 and V is TRBV27; D may be TRBD1 (5 bases). Deletions cut 4 bases from V and 5 bases from J, with 14 bases between. Per germline, CDR1 MNHEY and CDR2 SMNVEV (reference sequence). This CDR3 contains 14 residues. CDR3 sequence: CASSSQGWKYGYTF. The CDR3 DNA reads as TGTGCCAGCAGTTCCCAGGGATGGAAGTATGGCTACACCTTC.

The CDR3 loop is CASETNREFYSYGYTF. CDR3 nucleotides: TGTGCCAGCGAAACTAACAGGGAGTTTTATAGCTATGGCTACACCTTC. The gene calls are TRBV28 and TRBJ1-2; TRBD1 is a possible D gene (6 bases). Looked up from germline, CDR1 is MDHEN and CDR2 is SYDVKM. V lost 8 bases and J lost 4, with 23 bases in between. The CDR3 covers 16 residues.

In this sample, this clone turned up a few times. The chain combines TRBV28 with TRBJ1-1; no definite D call. V lost 1 base to trimming and J lost 6 bases, with 12 bases between them. The germline CDR1 and CDR2 sequences are MDHEN and SYDVKM. The CDR3 is 14 amino acids. CDR3 nucleotides: TGTGCCAGCAGTTTATACGGATTACGGGCTGAAGCTTTCTTT. Protein sequence: CASSLYGLRAEAFF. The full variable domain, in which reference TRBV28 and TRBJ1-1 provide the parts outside the CDR3, is DVKVTQSSRYLVKRTGEKVFLECVQDMDHENMFWYRQDPGLGLRLIYFSYDVKMKEKGDIPEGYSVSREKKERFSLILESASTNQTSMYLCASSLYGLRAEAFFGQGTRLTVV.

The chain joins TRBV4-1 to TRBJ1-2, with a weak D call TRBD1 (6 bases). From germline, CDR1 is MGHRA and CDR2 YSYEKL. CDR3 length: 17 amino acids. The V end lost 3 bases, the J end lost 4 bases, and 21 bases lay between the germline ends. CDR3 nucleotide sequence: TGCGCCAGCAGCCACCTGCGGACAGAGAAAAGTTCCTATGGCTACACCTTC. Residues: CASSHLRTEKSSYGYTF.

The V gene is TRBV28, the J gene TRBJ2-7; 8 bases fit TRBD1. V dropped 5 bases and J dropped 2; count of bases not matched to a gene: 11. In germline, CDR1 is MDHEN, CDR2 SYDVKM. CDR3 length: 16 amino acids. CDR3 sequence: CASSLQGVIKTYEQYF. DNA of the CDR3: TGTGCCAGCAGTCTACAGGGGGTGATTAAAACCTACGAGCAGTACTTC.

This clone came up a few times. The J gene is TRBJ2-3, the V gene TRBV19, with 7 bases aligning to TRBD1. Germline CDR1 LNHDA, CDR2 SQIVND (reference sequence). This CDR3 is 12 amino acids long. After removal of 7 bases from V and 6 bases from J, the junction contained 4 bases not matched to a gene. Here the CDR3 reads CASKGAGDTQYF. CDR3 nucleotides: TGTGCCAGTAAGGGGGCAGGGGATACGCAGTATTTT.

This chain uses TRBV19 with TRBJ1-1, with D maybe TRBD1 (5 bases). Germline-derived CDR1 and CDR2 are LNHDA and SQIVND (reference sequence). V shed 7 bases and J shed 0 bases, with 9 bases lying between them. This CDR3 is built from 13 residues. Here the CDR3 DNA reads TGTGCCAGTAATGACAGAATGAACACTGAAGCTTTCTTT. Amino acids: CASNDRMNTEAFF.

The chain combines TRBV25-1 with TRBJ2-1; perhaps TRBD2 as D (6 bases). The CDR3 consists of 14 residues. Trimming took 7 bases from V and 10 from J, leaving 20 bases between them. Germline CDR1 is MGHDK and CDR2 is SYGVNS. CDR3 region: CASTPRRGTQEQFF. CDR3 nucleotide sequence: TGTGCCAGCACTCCACGTCGGGGGACCCAAGAGCAGTTCTTC.

The chain combines TRBV7-2 with TRBJ1-1, with 7 bases aligning to TRBD1. The CDR3 is 16 amino acids. Germline trimming cut 2 bases from V and 0 bases from J; bases unmatched to any gene: 6. Germline loops: CDR1 SGHTA, CDR2 FQGNSA. CDR3 bases: TGTGCCAGCAGCTTAAACCCGACAGGGTTGAACACTGAAGCTTTCTTT. Encoded protein: CASSLNPTGLNTEAFF.

The V and J genes are TRBV27 and TRBJ1-6; D is unclear. The CDR3 contains 14 residues. Germline values: CDR1 MNHEY, CDR2 SMNVEV (reference sequence). V lost 7 bases and J lost 0, with 7 bases in between. CDR3 region: CASKESSYNSPLHF. The CDR3 DNA reads as TGTGCCAGCAAGGAGAGCTCCTATAATTCACCCCTCCACTTT.

In its sample, this clone was seen once. This chain uses TRBV30 with TRBJ1-2, with 9 bases aligning to TRBD1. The CDR3 spans 15 residues. J was trimmed by 2 bases and V by 3 bases; bases with no gene match: 7. CDR1 and CDR2 (germline): GTSNPN, SVGIG (reference sequence). In DNA form, the CDR3 reads TGTGCCTGGAGGAGGGACAGGGCGTCGAACTATGGCTACACCTTC. Amino acid sequence: CAWRRDRASNYGYTF.

The chain uses TRBV11-3 and TRBJ2-3; 9 nucleotides line up with TRBD2. The J segment lost 0 bases and the V segment lost 0 bases, leaving 13 bases of the junction unmatched. The CDR3 runs 20 residues. Germline CDR1 reads SGHNT; CDR2 reads YENEEA. The CDR3 spells CASSLDTLGSGGPSTDTQYF. The CDR3 nucleotides read TGTGCCAGCAGCTTAGATACCCTCGGTAGCGGGGGACCTAGCACAGATACGCAGTATTTT. The full variable domain, in which reference TRBV11-3 and TRBJ2-3 provide the parts outside the CDR3, is EAGVVQSPRYKIIEKKQPVAFWCNPISGHNTLYWYLQNLGQGPELLIRYENEEAVDDSQLPKDRFSAERLKGVDSTLKIQPAELGDSAVYLCASSLDTLGSGGPSTDTQYFGPGTRLTVL.

The rearrangement links TRBV5-4 to TRBJ2-7; D gene unclear. The CDR3 covers 13 residues. The V end lost 0 bases, the J end lost 5 bases, and 9 bases lay between the germline ends. Germline CDR1 reads SGHNT; CDR2 reads YYREEE (reference sequence). CDR3 amino acids: CASSLVGLDEQYF. Here the CDR3 DNA reads TGTGCCAGCAGCTTGGTGGGTTTGGACGAGCAGTACTTC. The entire variable domain, with the rest obtained from reference TRBV5-4 and TRBJ2-7, is as follows: ETGVTQSPTHLIKTRGQQVTLRCSSQSGHNTVSWYQQALGQGPQFIFQYYREEENGRGNFPPRFSGLQFPNYSSELNVNALELDDSALYLCASSLVGLDEQYFGPGTRLTVT.

The chain uses TRBV27 and TRBJ1-4; D is unclear. The V gene lost 5 bases and the J gene lost 8 bases, with 15 bases spanning the gap. Germline CDR1 reads MNHEY; CDR2 reads SMNVEV (reference sequence). The CDR3 is made up of 14 amino acids. Here the CDR3 reads CASSGSLFQEKLFF. For the CDR3, the DNA is TGTGCCAGCAGTGGCAGCCTATTCCAAGAAAAACTGTTTTTT.

The chain has TRBV18 and TRBJ1-2; 8 positions agree with TRBD1. V gave up 3 bases and J gave up 5 bases; unmatched junction bases: 8. This CDR3 has 15 amino acids. The germline CDR1 and CDR2 sequences are KGHSH and LQKENI. As DNA, the CDR3 is TGTGCCAGCTCACCTGGGGGACAGGTAGAATATGGCTACACCTTC. Translated: CASSPGGQVEYGYTF.

The CDR3 DNA sequence: TGTGCCACACAAAAAGACAGGATGAACACTGAAGCTTTCTTT. It encodes CATQKDRMNTEAFF. The chain carries TRBV2 and TRBJ1-1, with D perhaps matching TRBD1 (6 bases). V was shortened by 10 bases and J by 0 bases, with 15 bases between the two germline ends. This CDR3 region has 14 residues. The germline CDR1 and CDR2 sequences are SNHLY and FYNNEI.

This clone was recorded only once. This rearrangement joins TRBV24-1 to TRBJ1-1; 7 bases line up with TRBD1. This CDR3 is 14 amino acids long. Germline trimming cut 3 bases from V and 8 bases from J; bases unmatched to any gene: 8. Germline CDR1 reads KGHDR; CDR2 reads SFDVKD. The CDR3 region is CATSDRDSPWEAFF. The CDR3 nucleotides are TGTGCCACCAGTGATCGGGACAGCCCCTGGGAAGCTTTCTTT.

The table lists this clone with a count of one. The V and J genes are TRBV7-9 and TRBJ1-4, with D perhaps TRBD1 (6 bases). Germline V gene sequence: CDR1 SEHNR, CDR2 FQNEAQ (reference sequence). Trimming left V 6 bases short and J 8 bases short, with 16 bases between. This CDR3 is 14 amino acids long. This CDR3 reads CASRSEGGYEKLFF. For the CDR3, the DNA is TGTGCCAGCAGGTCGGAGGGGGGCTACGAAAAACTGTTTTTT.

The chain couples TRBV30 to TRBJ1-3; 9 positions agree with TRBD1. The CDR3 sequence is 15 residues long. CDR1 GTSNPN and CDR2 SVGIG come from the germline V gene (reference sequence). The V gene end was trimmed by 1 base and the J gene end by 0 bases; junction bases not matched to a gene: 1. The DNA of the CDR3 is TGTGCCTGGAGTGCGGACAGGGGCTCTGGAAACACCATATATTTT. This translates into CAWSADRGSGNTIYF.

The chain employs TRBV4-2 and TRBJ2-1; 11 bases line up with TRBD2. CDR1 and CDR2 (germline): LGHNA, YNFKEQ. Trimming removed 4 bases from V and 6 bases from J; junction bases left unmatched: 5. This CDR3 region has 15 residues. CDR3 loop: CASSLAGGPGNEQFF. The CDR3 DNA follows: TGTGCCAGCAGCCTAGCGGGAGGGCCCGGCAATGAGCAGTTCTTC.

The V gene is TRBV4-1, the J gene TRBJ1-4; D not resolved. The germline V and J ends were trimmed by 3 bases and 7 bases, with 18 bases remaining between them. Germline CDR1 MGHRA, CDR2 YSYEKL. The CDR3 has 16 amino acids. In DNA, the CDR3 is TGCGCCAGCAGCCAGGTGATGGGGAGGAAGGTTGAAAAACTGTTTTTT. As protein: CASSQVMGRKVEKLFF.

The V and J genes are TRBV27 and TRBJ2-7; no clear D. The CDR3 is 14 residues long. The V and J ends lost 4 bases and 1 base respectively, with 11 bases between them. Germline assignment: CDR1 MNHEY and CDR2 SMNVEV (reference sequence). The CDR3 here is CASSSAGWSYEQYF. The CDR3 region has the DNA TGTGCCAGCAGTTCTGCCGGGTGGTCCTACGAGCAGTACTTC.

Concerning this clone: Germline and junction disagree at one end, which may indicate a read error. V and J are TRBV11-2 and TRBJ1-5; D is possibly TRBD1 (5 bases). The CDR3 totals 13 residues. From germline, CDR1 is SGHAT and CDR2 FQNNGV. The CDR3, as DNA: TGTGCCAGCAGCTTAGAACTAGCCGGGGACCTTATTTTT. It encodes CASSLELAGDLIF.

The DNA of the CDR3 is TGTGCCAGCAGTGGAGTTGGGAAGAACTATGGCTACACCTTC. The encoded protein is CASSGVGKNYGYTF. The rearrangement uses TRBV28 and TRBJ1-2, with D unresolved. The CDR3 length is 14 residues. CDR1 and CDR2 from the germline V gene are MDHEN and SYDVKM. Deletions cut 5 bases from V and 2 bases from J, with 12 bases between.

The chain has TRBV5-1 and TRBJ1-3, with D possibly matching TRBD1 (6 bases). The V end lost 1 base, the J end lost 6 bases, and 11 bases lay between the germline ends. The CDR3 covers 14 residues. Germline CDR1 reads SGHRS; CDR2 reads YFSETQ. The CDR3 DNA follows: TGCGCCAGCAGCTTGCCGGGGGCGGAAAACACCATATATTTT. Protein: CASSLPGAENTIYF.